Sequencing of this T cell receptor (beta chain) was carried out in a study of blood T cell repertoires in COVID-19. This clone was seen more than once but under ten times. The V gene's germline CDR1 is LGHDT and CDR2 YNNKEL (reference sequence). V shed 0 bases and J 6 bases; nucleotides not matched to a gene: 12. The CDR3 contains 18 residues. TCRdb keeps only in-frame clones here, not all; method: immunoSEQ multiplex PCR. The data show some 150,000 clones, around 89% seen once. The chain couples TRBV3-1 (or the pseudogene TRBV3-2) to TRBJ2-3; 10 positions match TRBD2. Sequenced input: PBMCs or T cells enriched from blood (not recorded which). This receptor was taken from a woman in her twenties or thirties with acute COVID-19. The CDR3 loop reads CASSQDLGTSEDTDTQYF. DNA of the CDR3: TGTGCCAGCAGCCAAGATCTCGGGACTAGCGAGGATACGGATACGCAGTATTTT.